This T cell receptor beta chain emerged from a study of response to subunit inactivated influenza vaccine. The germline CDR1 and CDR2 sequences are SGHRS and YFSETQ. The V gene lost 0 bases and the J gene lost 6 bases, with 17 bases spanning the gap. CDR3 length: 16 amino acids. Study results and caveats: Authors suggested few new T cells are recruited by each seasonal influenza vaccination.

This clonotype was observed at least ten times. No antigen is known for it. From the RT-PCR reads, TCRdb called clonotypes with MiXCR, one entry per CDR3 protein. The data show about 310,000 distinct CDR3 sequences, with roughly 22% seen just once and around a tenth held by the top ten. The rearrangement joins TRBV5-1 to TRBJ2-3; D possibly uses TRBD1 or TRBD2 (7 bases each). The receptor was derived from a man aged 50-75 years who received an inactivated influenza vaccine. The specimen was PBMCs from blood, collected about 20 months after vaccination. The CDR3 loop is CASSLDGTAGRDTQYF. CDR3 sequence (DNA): TGCGCCAGCAGCTTGGACGGGACAGCCGGGAGGGATACGCAGTATTTT.